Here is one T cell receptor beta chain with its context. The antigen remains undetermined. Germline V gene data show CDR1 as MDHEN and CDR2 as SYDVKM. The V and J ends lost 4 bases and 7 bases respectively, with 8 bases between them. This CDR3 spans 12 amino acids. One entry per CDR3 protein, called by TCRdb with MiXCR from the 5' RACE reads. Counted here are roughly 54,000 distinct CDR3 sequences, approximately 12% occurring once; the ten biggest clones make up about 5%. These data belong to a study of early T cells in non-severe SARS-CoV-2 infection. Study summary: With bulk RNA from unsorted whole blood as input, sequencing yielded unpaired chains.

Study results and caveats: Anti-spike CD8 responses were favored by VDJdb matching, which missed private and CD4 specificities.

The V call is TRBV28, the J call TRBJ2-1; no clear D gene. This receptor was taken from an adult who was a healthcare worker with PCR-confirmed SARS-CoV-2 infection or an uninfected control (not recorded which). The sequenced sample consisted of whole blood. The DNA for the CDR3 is TGTGCCAGCAGTTCCGGGTCGAATGAGCAGTTCTTC. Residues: CASSSGSNEQFF.